This T cell receptor beta chain was retrieved from a study of cytomegalovirus exposure and HLA in healthy donors. Findings and limits, study-wide: The authors listed about 170 TCR beta chains as cytomegalovirus-associated. Across donors, most TCRs were seen rarely, yet some public ones were widespread.

As concerns this clone: No antigen is known for it.

This CDR3 has 14 residues. CDR1 is SGHTA, CDR2 FQGNSA, per germline. Trimming took 5 bases from V and 3 from J; bases not matched to a gene: 6. Sequencing used immunoSEQ multiplex PCR; TCRdb keeps in-frame clones, though not all of them. The table has 95,000 to 150,000 clones, roughly 90% seen once. V is TRBV7-2 and J is TRBJ2-7, with 8 bases fitting TRBD2. The receptor was derived from a woman between 18 and 30 years old in good health and CMV-seronegative. Material for sequencing was PBMCs. As DNA, the CDR3 is TGTGCCAGCAGCCCCCCGGGACTAGGCTACGAGCAGTACTTC. This encodes CASSPPGLGYEQYF. The full variable domain, in which reference TRBV7-2 and TRBJ2-7 provide the parts outside the CDR3, is GAGVSQSPSNKVTEKGKDVELRCDPISGHTALYWYRQSLGQGLEFLIYFQGNSAPDKSGLPSDRFSAERTGGSVSTLTIQRTQQEDSAVYLCASSPPGLGYEQYFGPGTRLTVT.